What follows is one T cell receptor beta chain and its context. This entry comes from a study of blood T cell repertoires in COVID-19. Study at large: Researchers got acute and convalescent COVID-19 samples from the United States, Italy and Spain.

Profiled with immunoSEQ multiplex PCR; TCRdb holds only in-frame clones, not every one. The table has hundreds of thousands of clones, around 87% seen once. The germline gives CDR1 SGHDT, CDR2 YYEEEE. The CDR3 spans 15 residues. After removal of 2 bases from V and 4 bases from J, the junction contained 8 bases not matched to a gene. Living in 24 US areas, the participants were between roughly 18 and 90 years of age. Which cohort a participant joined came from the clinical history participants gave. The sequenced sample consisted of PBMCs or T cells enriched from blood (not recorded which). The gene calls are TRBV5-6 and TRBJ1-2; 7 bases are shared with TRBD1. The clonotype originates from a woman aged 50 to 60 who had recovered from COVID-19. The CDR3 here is CASSLLQGNFYGYTF. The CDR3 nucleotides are TGTGCCAGCAGCTTACTACAGGGGAACTTCTATGGCTACACCTTC. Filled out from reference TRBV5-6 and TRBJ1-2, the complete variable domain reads DAGVTQSPTHLIKTRGQQVTLRCSPKSGHDTVSWYQQALGQGPQFIFQYYEEEERQRGNFPDRFSGHQFPNYSSELNVNALLLGDSALYLCASSLLQGNFYGYTFGSGTRLTVV.